The rows below give T cell receptor beta chains drawn from one sample of a study of blood T cells in healthy people across ages. TCRdb reprocessed the 5' RACE reads via MiXCR and lists one record per CDR3 protein. The profile shows about 1.4 million distinct CDR3 sequences, approximately 59% of them singletons. Input material: blood. The source is a man aged 18 to 35 in good health. CDR3s include the opening cysteine and the closing phenylalanine or tryptophan. The D gene is left open where the match is weak. Expanded clones are given a class, and other clones once, few, many or no size at all.

TGCAGTGCCATAGAGCCAGCCAAAAACATTCAGTACTTC	CSAIEPAKNIQYF	.	TRBV20-1	TRBJ2-4	.
TGTGCCAGCAGCCCCCGACTAGCGGGGGTTGCTGGGGATGAGCAGTTCTTC	CASSPRLAGVAGDEQFF	.	TRBV7-2	TRBJ2-1	TRBD2
TGTGCCAGCAGCGGGAGTTTATGGGGCGAAGATGGCTACACCTTC	CASSGSLWGEDGYTF	few	TRBV9	TRBJ1-2	.
TGTGCCAGCAGGCTAGAGCCGGGACTACCTTACAATGAGCAGTTCTTC	CASRLEPGLPYNEQFF	.	TRBV12-3/TRBV12-4	TRBJ2-1	TRBD2
TGTGCCAGCAGCTCCCGACCCGACAGGGACTATGGCTACACCTTC	CASSSRPDRDYGYTF	few	TRBV11-2	TRBJ1-2	TRBD1
TGTGCCACCAGCAGAGAGGAACAGCCGCTCAATGAAAAACTGTTTTTT	CATSREEQPLNEKLFF	.	TRBV15	TRBJ1-4	.
TGTGCCAGCAGTGAACCTACTAGTAGTGATGAGCAGTTCTTC	CASSEPTSSDEQFF	.	TRBV25-1	TRBJ2-1	.
TGCGCCAGCAGCTTCGTGGGGGGGGAGAACAATGAGCAGTTCTTC	CASSFVGGENNEQFF	.	TRBV5-1	TRBJ2-1	TRBD2
TGTGCCACCAGCGCTGGAGGCACGAGCTCCTACAATGAGCAGTTCTTC	CATSAGGTSSYNEQFF	few	TRBV15	TRBJ2-1	.
TGTGCCAGCAGCGCCAGACGTGGCACAGGGGATGTCCCAGATACGCAGTATTTT	CASSARRGTGDVPDTQYF	few	TRBV9	TRBJ2-3	TRBD1
TGTGCCAGCATTAAAACCGGGCCCAATCTGGGGAATGAGCAGTTCTTC	CASIKTGPNLGNEQFF	few	TRBV12-3/TRBV12-4	TRBJ2-1	.
TGTGCCAGCAGCGTAGGTATGGGGCAGGAATCCTACGAGCAGTACTTC	CASSVGMGQESYEQYF	few	TRBV9	TRBJ2-7	.
TGTGCCAGCAGTTACCAGGCGTACGAGCAGTACTTC	CASSYQAYEQYF	.	TRBV11-2	TRBJ2-7	.
TGTGCCAGCAGCTTGCCTCTAGGGGAGGCTAACTATGGCTACACCTTC	CASSLPLGEANYGYTF	.	TRBV11-2	TRBJ1-2	.
TGTGCCAGCAGTGATATAAGGGCCAGCTCCTACGAGCAGTACTTC	CASSDIRASSYEQYF	few	TRBV25-1	TRBJ2-7	.
TGTGCCAGCAGCTCCTCGGACAGAAATGAGCAGTTCTTC	CASSSSDRNEQFF	.	TRBV11-3	TRBJ2-1	.
TGTGCCAGCAGTGGTTGGAGCACTGAAGCTTTCTTT	CASSGWSTEAFF	.	TRBV6-1	TRBJ1-1	.
TGTGCCAGCAGTTTAAACTCTCTGCACCAAGAGACCCAGTACTTC	CASSLNSLHQETQYF	once	TRBV28	TRBJ2-5	.
TGTGCCAGCAGGCTCGGACAGGGGAACACTGAAGCTTTCTTT	CASRLGQGNTEAFF	few	TRBV6-5	TRBJ1-1	TRBD1
TGCAGCGTCTCGACTAGCGGGATGCTCGAGCAGTACTTC	CSVSTSGMLEQYF	.	TRBV29-1	TRBJ2-7	TRBD2
TGTGTCAGCAGCTTGGGGCCGGGACAGGACTCTGGGGCCAACGTCCTGACTTTC	CVSSLGPGQDSGANVLTF	.	TRBV5-6	TRBJ2-6	TRBD1
TGTGCCAGCAGTGAGGAAGGGGTAGAGACCGGGGAGCTGTTTTTT	CASSEEGVETGELFF	.	TRBV2	TRBJ2-2	.
TGCAGTGCTAGACACCCAGCGGGAGCTTACGAGCAGTACTTC	CSARHPAGAYEQYF	.	TRBV20-1	TRBJ2-7	TRBD2
TGTGCCAGTAACCCGGGACTAGCGGGAAACAATGAGCAGTTCTTC	CASNPGLAGNNEQFF	once	TRBV19	TRBJ2-1	TRBD2
TGCAGCGTTGATGGCGGGAGACAGGGCAATGAGCAGTTCTTC	CSVDGGRQGNEQFF	.	TRBV29-1	TRBJ2-1	.
TGTGCTAGTGGTTTGGACAGGGGAGGTATCCACCAAGAGACCCAGTACTTC	CASGLDRGGIHQETQYF	.	TRBV12-5	TRBJ2-5	.
TGTGCCAGCAGAAAACAGGGTTTGGAAACCGGGGAGCTGTTTTTT	CASRKQGLETGELFF	few	TRBV6-2/TRBV6-3	TRBJ2-2	.
TGCAGCGCCACGGTCGAGTACATTCAGTACTTC	CSATVEYIQYF	.	TRBV29-1	TRBJ2-4	.
TGTGCCAGCAGTCTTACCGAGGGGAGGTACAATGAGCAGTTCTTC	CASSLTEGRYNEQFF	.	TRBV6-5	TRBJ2-1	.
TGTGCCAGCAGCTCCGGGACTAGCCTTCACGAGCAGTACTTC	CASSSGTSLHEQYF	few	TRBV7-2	TRBJ2-7	TRBD2
TGTGCCAGCAACAAACAGGGGCTGACAGATACGCAGTATTTT	CASNKQGLTDTQYF	.	TRBV27	TRBJ2-3	TRBD1
TGTGCCAGCAGTTTCTCCCACAAACTGGAGGCCCAGTACTTC	CASSFSHKLEAQYF	.	TRBV27	TRBJ2-5	.
TGCGCCAGCAGCTGGGGACTAGCGGAGAGCACAGATACGCAGTATTTT	CASSWGLAESTDTQYF	.	TRBV5-1	TRBJ2-3	TRBD2
TGTGCCAGCAGCTTCTTTACGGGGGACGAGCAGTACTTC	CASSFFTGDEQYF	.	TRBV7-9	TRBJ2-7	.
TGTGCCAGCAGCGATAATGGAGCTGAAGCTTTCTTT	CASSDNGAEAFF	.	TRBV13	TRBJ1-1	.
TGTGCCAGCAGACCCCGGACAGGGCCCACAGATACGCAGTATTTT	CASRPRTGPTDTQYF	.	TRBV12-3/TRBV12-4	TRBJ2-3	TRBD1
TGCGCCAGCAGCCAAGATCCGCCCCCATCCCCAGAGACCCAGTACTTC	CASSQDPPPSPETQYF	few	TRBV4-1	TRBJ2-5	.
TGTGCCAGCAGCTGGGTTCGACAGATAGGGTCAGCTTTCTTT	CASSWVRQIGSAFF	.	TRBV5-5	TRBJ1-1	.
TGTGCCAGCAGCTTGGCCGCCAGCTACAATGAGCAGTTCTTC	CASSLAASYNEQFF	.	TRBV5-6	TRBJ2-1	.
TGTGCCAGCAGTAAAGAGGGTGTGCCCAATGAAAAACTGTTTTTT	CASSKEGVPNEKLFF	.	TRBV12-3/TRBV12-4	TRBJ1-4	.